The TCR beta chain described here comes from a study of STAT5B mutations in CD4+ large granular lymphocyte leukemia. Findings and caveats of the study: 8/27 top patient clones versus 2/35 control clones were TRBV06-family. About a quarter of private leukemic clonotypes occurred rarely in other patients' non-leukemic repertoires.

Libraries were prepared by immunoSEQ multiplex PCR; TCRdb keeps only in-frame clonotypes and omits some of them. The data contain tens of thousands of clones, approximately 75% of them seen just once; the ten biggest clones take up 3.5% to 5%. With regard to this clone: The antigen is undetermined.

Buffy coats from healthy blood donors served as controls. The CDR3 is 14 amino acids. Trimming took 5 bases from V and 5 from J, leaving 13 bases between them. Germline-derived CDR1 and CDR2 are GTSNPN and SVGIG (reference sequence). The chain uses TRBV30 and TRBJ1-6; D call uncertain. The origin of this receptor is a human donor in good health. Sequenced material: CD4+ T cells from blood buffy coats. This CDR3 is CAWGGESNNSPLHF. For the CDR3, the DNA is TGTGCCTGGGGTGGCGAGTCGAATAATTCACCCCTCCACTTT.